This T cell receptor beta chain was identified in a study of blood T cell repertoires in COVID-19. Across the study: COVID-19 samples from acute and convalescent phases originated in the United States, Italy and Spain.

The V and J ends lost 3 bases and 0 bases, in that order; junction bases with no gene match: 2. The CDR3 is 15 residues long. In germline, CDR1 is SSHAT, CDR2 FNYEAQ (reference sequence). Authors' analysis steps: Amplified reference gene primers provided the basis for estimating nucleated cell counts. The data were produced by immunoSEQ multiplex PCR, yet TCRdb's version contains in-frame clones alone and is incomplete. D and trimming were read from the DNA, whereas the V and J calls and clone size are those reported in that table. The top ten clones hold approximately 3.6% of a sample with about 380,000 clones, 85% of them seen once.

This TCR derives from a woman aged 18-35 years with acute or convalescent COVID-19. The sequenced sample consisted of peripheral blood. The J gene is TRBJ2-7, the V gene TRBV7-7; 10 nucleotides match TRBD2. The CDR3 loop reads CASSFGTSDSYEQYF. The CDR3 region has the DNA TGTGCCAGCAGCTTCGGGACTAGCGACTCCTACGAGCAGTACTTC.